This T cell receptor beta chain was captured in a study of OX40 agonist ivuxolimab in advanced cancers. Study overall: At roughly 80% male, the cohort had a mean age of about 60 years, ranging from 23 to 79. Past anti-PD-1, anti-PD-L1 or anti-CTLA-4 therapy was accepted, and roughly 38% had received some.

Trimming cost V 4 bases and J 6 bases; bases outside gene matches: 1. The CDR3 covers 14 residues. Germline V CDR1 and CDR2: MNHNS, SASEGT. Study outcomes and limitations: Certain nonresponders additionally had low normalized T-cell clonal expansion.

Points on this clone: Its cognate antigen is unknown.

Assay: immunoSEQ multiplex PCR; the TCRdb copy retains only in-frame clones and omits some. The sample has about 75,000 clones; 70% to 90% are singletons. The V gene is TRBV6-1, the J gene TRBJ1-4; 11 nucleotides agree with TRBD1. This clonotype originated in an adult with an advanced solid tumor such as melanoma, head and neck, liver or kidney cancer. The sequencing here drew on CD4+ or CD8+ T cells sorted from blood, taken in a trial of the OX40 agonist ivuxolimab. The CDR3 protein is CASSVGQGDEKLFF. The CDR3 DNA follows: TGTGCCAGCAGTGTGGGACAGGGGGATGAAAAACTGTTTTTT.